The clone carrying this T cell receptor (beta chain) was counted at least ten times. Its antigen is undetermined. Uncontrolled infection, other autoimmune disease, pregnancy or lactation excluded patients. PBMCs were derived from roughly 10 ml fresh peripheral blood. The sample originates from a study of T cells in Graves' hyperthyroidism and ophthalmopathy. The investigators amplified TCR beta CDR3 regions from RNA transcripts. First-round RT-PCR of the TCR CDR3 relied on the HTBI primer set. TCRdb called the multiplex PCR reads again in MiXCR, with one record for every CDR3 protein. The profile shows more than 600,000 distinct CDR3 sequences, about 17% of them singletons. The trim removed 0 bases at V and 7 bases at J, leaving 7 bases unmatched. This CDR3 is built from 16 residues. The V gene's germline CDR1 is DFQATT and CDR2 SNEGSKA (reference sequence). The study, taken as a whole, reports: The majority of expanded thyroid clonotypes above 0.001 also appeared in blood. Onset of ophthalmopathy came a median around 7.1 months after the model predicted it.

The chain joins TRBV20-1 to TRBJ1-5; 12 bases are a match to TRBD1. Specimen: blood. The sequence derives from a man between 18 and 35 years old with Graves' hyperthyroidism. Here the CDR3 reads CSARDAGTGGRQPQHF. For the CDR3, the DNA is TGCAGTGCTAGAGATGCGGGGACAGGGGGCAGGCAGCCCCAGCATTTT.